This T cell receptor (beta chain) was captured by sequencing in a study of cytomegalovirus exposure and HLA in healthy donors. CDR3 length equals 15 residues. The V and J ends lost 1 base and 5 bases, in that order; junction bases with no gene match: 7. The germline gives CDR1 SGHAT, CDR2 FQNNGV. General study findings and limits: It was in a later analysis that TCR association rates were seen to vary by HLA locus, highest for DRB1 and lowest for HLA-C. The study carried out a later analysis of TCR beta sequences. It associated some 17,000 of them with specific HLA alleles at a false discovery rate of 0.05. The classifier was said to identify cytomegalovirus status with high specificity and sensitivity.

Vbeta (60) and Jbeta (13) primers were used in the PCR. TCRdb's table, derived via immunoSEQ multiplex PCR, lists solely in-frame clones and lacks some. This sample has more than 110,000 clones, with 60% to 75% found just once. Points on this clone: Its specificity is unknown.

The source of this sequence is a man aged 30 to 39 in good health and CMV-seronegative. V gene TRBV11-2 combines with J gene TRBJ2-5, with 7 bases matching TRBD1. Sample: PBMCs. The DNA of the CDR3 is TGTGCCAGCAGCTTAGTAGGGGGCAGTTTGGAGACCCAGTACTTC. Its translation: CASSLVGGSLETQYF.